This TCR beta chain emerged from a study of post-analysis software for immune sequencing data. For the study at large: Recorded disease courses covered relapsing-remitting, secondary progressive and progressive-relapsing multiple sclerosis. Some patients had no subtype annotation.

Unique-molecular-identifier-tagged TCR beta cDNA libraries were used. With about 1 to 11 million T cells as the source, about half a million cDNA molecules resulted. TCRdb independently ran MiXCR on the PCR reads; one entry per CDR3 protein. Of 820,000 or so distinct CDR3 sequences listed, around 53% are singletons. Trimming pared 3 bases from V and 4 bases from J, leaving 13 bases between. This CDR3 region has 13 residues. CDR1 GTSNPN and CDR2 SVGIG come from the germline V gene (reference sequence). This clonotype was detected only a few times. The antigen remains undetermined. Study findings and constraints: A few TRBV segments occurring more often in patients than controls included TRBV5-6, TRBV5-1 and TRBV20-1.

This rearrangement joins TRBV30 to TRBJ2-7; D is ambiguous. This receptor was identified in a girl aged 10-17 years with multiple sclerosis. The sample was blood. In nucleotides, the CDR3 is TGTGCCTGGAGAAAAGGGATCCTTTACGAGCAGTACTTC. It yields the protein CAWRKGILYEQYF. Supplemented by reference TRBV30 and TRBJ2-7, the full variable domain reads SQTIHQWPATLVQPVGSPLSLECTVEGTSNPNLYWYRQAAGRGLQLLFYSVGIGQISSEVPQNLSASRPQDRQFILSSKKLLLSDSGFYLCAWRKGILYEQYFGPGTRLTVT.